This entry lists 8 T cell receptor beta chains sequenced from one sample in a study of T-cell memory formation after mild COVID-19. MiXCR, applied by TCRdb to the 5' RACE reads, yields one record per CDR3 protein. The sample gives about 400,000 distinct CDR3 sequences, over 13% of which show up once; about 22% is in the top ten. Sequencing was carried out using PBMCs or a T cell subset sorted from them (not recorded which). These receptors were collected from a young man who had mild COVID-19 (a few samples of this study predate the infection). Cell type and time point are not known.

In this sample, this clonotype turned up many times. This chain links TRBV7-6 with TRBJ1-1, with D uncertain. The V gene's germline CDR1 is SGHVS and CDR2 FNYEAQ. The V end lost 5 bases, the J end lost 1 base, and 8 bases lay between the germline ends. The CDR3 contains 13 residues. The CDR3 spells CASSARGNTEAFF. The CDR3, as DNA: TGTGCCAGCAGCGCTCGGGGGAACACTGAAGCTTTCTTT.

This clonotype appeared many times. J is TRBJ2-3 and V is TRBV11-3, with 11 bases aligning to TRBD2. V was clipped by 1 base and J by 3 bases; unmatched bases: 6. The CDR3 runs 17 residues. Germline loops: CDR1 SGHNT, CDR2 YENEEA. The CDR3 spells CASSLGTSSGGTDTQYF. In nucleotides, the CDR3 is TGTGCCAGCAGCTTAGGGACGTCTAGCGGGGGGACAGATACGCAGTATTTT.

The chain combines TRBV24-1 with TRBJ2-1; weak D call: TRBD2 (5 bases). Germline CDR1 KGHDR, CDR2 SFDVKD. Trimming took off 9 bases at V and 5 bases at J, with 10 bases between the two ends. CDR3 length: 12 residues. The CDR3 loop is CATAADHNEQFF. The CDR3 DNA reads TGTGCCACCGCAGCGGATCACAATGAGCAGTTCTTC.

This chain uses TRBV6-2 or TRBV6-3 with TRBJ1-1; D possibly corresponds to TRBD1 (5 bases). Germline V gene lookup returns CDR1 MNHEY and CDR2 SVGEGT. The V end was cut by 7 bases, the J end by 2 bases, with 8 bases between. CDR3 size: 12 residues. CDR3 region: CASTQGNTEAFF. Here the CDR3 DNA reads TGTGCCAGCACCCAGGGAAACACTGAAGCTTTCTTT.

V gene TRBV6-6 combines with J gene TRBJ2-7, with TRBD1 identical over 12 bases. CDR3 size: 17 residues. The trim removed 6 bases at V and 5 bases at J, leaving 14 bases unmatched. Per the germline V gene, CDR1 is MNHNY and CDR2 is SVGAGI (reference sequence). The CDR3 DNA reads TGTGCCAGCAGCCCTCCCCACCGGGACAGGGGGCAGAACGAGCAGTACGTC. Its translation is CASSPPHRDRGQNEQYV.

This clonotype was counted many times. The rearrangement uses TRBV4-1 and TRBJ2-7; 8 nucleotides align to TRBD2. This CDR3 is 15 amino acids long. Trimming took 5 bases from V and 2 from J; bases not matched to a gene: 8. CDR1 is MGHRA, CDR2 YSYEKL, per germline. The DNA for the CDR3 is TGCGCCAGCAGCAGCCGGGGAGCGGGGGCCTACGAGCAGTACTTC. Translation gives CASSSRGAGAYEQYF.

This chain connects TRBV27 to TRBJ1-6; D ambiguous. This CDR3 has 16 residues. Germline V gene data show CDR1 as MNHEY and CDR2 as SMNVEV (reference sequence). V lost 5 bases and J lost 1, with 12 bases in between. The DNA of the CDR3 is TGTGCCAGCAGTCATGACGGAGTGTCCTATAATTCACCCCTCCACTTT. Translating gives CASSHDGVSYNSPLHF.

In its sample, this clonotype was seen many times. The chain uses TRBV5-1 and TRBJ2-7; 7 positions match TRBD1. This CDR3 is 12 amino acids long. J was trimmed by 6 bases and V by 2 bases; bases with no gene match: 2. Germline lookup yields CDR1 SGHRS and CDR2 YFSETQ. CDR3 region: CASSLSGGEQYF. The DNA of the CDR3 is TGCGCCAGCAGCTTATCAGGGGGCGAGCAGTACTTC.